The 12 T cell receptor beta chains below come from one sample, sequenced in a study of CD8+ T cells in alopecia areata. As the sequencing template, cDNA was produced by extracting RNA and reverse transcribing it. Repertoires were generated with immunoSEQ multiplex PCR, while TCRdb's copy carries only in-frame clones and drops some. The sample lists about 150,000 clones; 50% to 65% were seen once. Material for sequencing was CD4+ T cells sorted from blood. The receptors here all came from a human donor in good health.

The rearrangement joins TRBV5-1 to TRBJ2-7; 8 positions match TRBD2. From germline, CDR1 is SGHRS and CDR2 YFSETQ. Trimming removed 1 base from V and 6 bases from J; junction bases left unmatched: 6. The CDR3 extends over 14 amino acids. The CDR3 nucleotides read TGCGCCAGCAGCTTGTGGGGGACTAGAGGCGAGCAGTACTTC. This sequence encodes CASSLWGTRGEQYF. Using reference TRBV5-1 and TRBJ2-7 for the parts outside the CDR3, the full variable domain is KAGVTQTPRYLIKTRGQQVTLSCSPISGHRSVSWYQQTPGQGLQFLFEYFSETQRNKGNFPGRFSGRQFSNSRSEMNVSTLELGDSALYLCASSLWGTRGEQYFGPGTRLTVT.

This clone was seen a handful of times. This chain uses TRBV29-1 with TRBJ2-5; D gene unclear. In germline, CDR1 is SQVTM, CDR2 ANQGSEA. CDR3 size: 15 residues. V was pared by 4 bases and J by 2 bases, with 17 bases between. The CDR3 spells CSVVKVLTSQETQYF. The CDR3 coding sequence is TGCAGCGTTGTAAAGGTCCTAACCTCACAAGAGACCCAGTACTTC. The full variable domain, completed using reference TRBV29-1 and TRBJ2-5, is SAVISQKPSRDICQRGTSLTIQCQVDSQVTMMFWYRQQPGQSLTLIATANQGSEATYESGFVIDKFPISRPNLTFSTLTVSNMSPEDSSIYLCSVVKVLTSQETQYFGPGTRLLVL.

J is TRBJ2-7 and V is TRBV6-5, with a tentative D call TRBD2 (6 bases). V lost 6 bases and J lost 2, with 11 bases in between. CDR3 length equals 13 residues. CDR1 is MNHEY, CDR2 SVGAGI, per germline. The CDR3 DNA follows: TGTGCCAGCAGCCGGACTAAGACCTACGAGCAGTACTTC. As protein: CASSRTKTYEQYF.

This chain joins TRBV30 and TRBJ1-4; D is uncertain. This CDR3 has 11 amino acids. V was shortened by 0 bases and J by 8 bases, with 4 bases between the two germline ends. From germline, CDR1 is GTSNPN and CDR2 SVGIG (reference sequence). DNA of the CDR3: TGTGCCTGGAGTGTACGGGAAAAACTGTTTTTT. Translated, it gives CAWSVREKLFF.

Comments on this clone: The sample carries other DNA sequences with the same CDR3. V usage is TRBV5-1 and J usage is TRBJ2-7; 13 positions agree with TRBD2. The V segment lost 4 bases and the J segment 2 bases; nucleotides outside the gene matches: 3. The CDR3 has 15 residues. Germline-derived CDR1 and CDR2 are SGHRS and YFSETQ. The CDR3 DNA reads TGCGCCAGCAGCCGACTAGCGGGAGGACCCTACGAGCAGTACTTC. This encodes CASSRLAGGPYEQYF.

This chain uses TRBV15 with TRBJ2-7; 7 bases map to TRBD2. Germline values: CDR1 LNHNV, CDR2 YYDKDF (reference sequence). CDR3 length: 15 amino acids. With 1 base clipped from V and 2 bases from J, the junction kept 5 bases outside the gene matches. CDR3 residues: CATSRGQRGTYEQYF. The CDR3, as DNA: TGTGCCACCAGCAGAGGCCAGCGGGGTACCTACGAGCAGTACTTC.

This clone has just a few counts. The J gene is TRBJ2-7, the V gene TRBV2; 7 bases align to TRBD2. Germline V lookup: CDR1 SNHLY, CDR2 FYNNEI. This CDR3 region has 13 residues. The ends lost 4 bases at V and 6 bases at J; junction bases unmatched: 6. The CDR3 region is CASSGGSRGEQYF. CDR3 sequence (DNA): TGTGCCAGCAGTGGCGGGAGCCGCGGCGAGCAGTACTTC.

The chain carries TRBV6-5 and TRBJ1-3, with D unresolved. The CDR3 loop spans 15 amino acids. V gave up 0 bases and J gave up 0 bases, with 6 bases separating them. Germline V lookup: CDR1 MNHEY, CDR2 SVGAGI. The DNA of the CDR3 is TGTGCCAGCAGTTACTCGATCGACTCTGGAAACACCATATATTTT. Amino acids: CASSYSIDSGNTIYF.

V is TRBV4-1 and J is TRBJ2-2; D may be TRBD1 or TRBD2 (6 bases each). The CDR3 contains 18 residues. Trimming removed 3 bases at V and 0 bases at J, with 17 bases between. Germline V gene data show CDR1 as MGHRA and CDR2 as YSYEKL. The DNA of the CDR3 is TGCGCCAGCAGCCAGGCCGGGACACTAGCCGCGAACACCGGGGAGCTGTTTTTT. It is translated as CASSQAGTLAANTGELFF.

V and J are TRBV6-5 and TRBJ1-2; maybe TRBD1 (5 bases). CDR3 length equals 14 residues. Per the germline V gene, CDR1 is MNHEY and CDR2 is SVGAGI. Between the trimmed V and J ends, which lost 8 bases and 6 bases, there was a span of 19 bases. The CDR3 sequence: CASGRRFRVDGYTF. The CDR3 coding sequence is TGTGCCAGCGGGCGGAGGTTCAGGGTGGATGGCTACACCTTC.

The chain links TRBV7-9 to TRBJ1-5; D unclear. V shed 3 bases and J shed 7 bases, with 10 bases lying between them. The CDR3 runs to 13 residues. Germline lookup yields CDR1 SEHNR and CDR2 FQNEAQ (reference sequence). CDR3 sequence reads: CASSFSLNQPQHF. CDR3 coding DNA: TGTGCCAGCAGCTTCAGTCTGAACCAGCCCCAGCATTTT.

V is TRBV5-4 and J is TRBJ2-1; 8 bases fit TRBD2. Trimming removed 4 bases from V and 0 bases from J; junction bases left unmatched: 12. Germline assignment: CDR1 SGHNT and CDR2 YYREEE (reference sequence). The CDR3 extends over 18 amino acids. CDR3 coding DNA: TGTGCCAGCAGCGGAAGCCCTAGCGGGTCGAGCTCCTACAATGAGCAGTTCTTC. Amino acid sequence: CASSGSPSGSSSYNEQFF. The full variable domain, rest sourced from reference TRBV5-4 and TRBJ2-1, is ETGVTQSPTHLIKTRGQQVTLRCSSQSGHNTVSWYQQALGQGPQFIFQYYREEENGRGNFPPRFSGLQFPNYSSELNVNALELDDSALYLCASSGSPSGSSSYNEQFFGPGTRLTVL.